Listed here is a single TCR beta chain. The table lists this clone with many counts. Its antigen is still unknown. The sample holds no much larger clone one base away, and base qualities are not on file. The immunoSEQ Assay was the method used to sequence TCRbeta CDR3 regions. After extraction, genomic DNA underwent amplification by bias-controlled multiplex PCR, followed by high-throughput sequencing. The original methods were these. Collapsing and filtering of sequences were performed to quantify the absolute abundance of each unique TCRbeta CDR3 region. T cell fraction was estimated by normalization of TCRbeta template counts to usable DNA, with usable DNA being measured through amplification of reference genes present in all nucleated cells. Repertoire TCRs were annotated as SARS-CoV-2-specific when V gene, CDR3 amino acid sequence and J gene were exactly matched to a known reactive TCR set. The reference SARS-CoV-2 TCR set was obtained from MIRA and was filtered for enrichment in COVID-19-positive ImmuneCODE repertoires, whereby public or cross-reactive TCRs were removed. Based on the MIRA antigens, annotated TCRs were further analysed at the level of specific ORF or position within ORF. Depth was the summed frequency of annotated unique rearrangements, while breadth was defined as annotated unique rearrangements over total unique productive rearrangements. Group comparisons of TCR breadth used two-sided Wilcoxon rank-sum tests. TCRdb provides this immuneACCESS table in a form limited to in-frame rearrangements. Some clones are lacking; in checked studies, under half of them reflect an unresolved V gene, and why the rest are absent is not known. V, J and clone size were drawn from that table, and D and trimming were deduced from the DNA. In all, the sample holds roughly 410,000 clones, and approximately 83% of those were seen once. The ten top clones hold around 7% of the sample.

The data belong to a study of Ad26.COV2.S vaccination and SARS-CoV-2 variants (dated by TCRdb to about 2021). For the wider study: Donors in the vaccine arm were drawn from COV1001, a phase I-IIa trial of Ad26.COV2.S in healthy adults that was multicentre, randomized, double-blind and placebo-controlled. Dosing of Ad26.COV2.S was intramuscular, at either 5x10^10 or 1x10^11 viral particles, delivered as one shot or as two shots spaced 56 days apart. The specificity and breadth of SARS-CoV-2-reactive T cell receptors after Ad26.COV2.S vaccination were assessed by TCRbeta repertoire sequencing. A total of around 32 samples were included in the TCR-sequenced set, comprising some 20 Ad26.COV2.S vaccine recipients, 5 placebo recipients and 8 SARS-CoV-2 convalescent individuals. Trial participants were randomized into five groups of five: low-dose or high-dose Ad26.COV2.S given once or twice, or placebo on both occasions. Investigators did not know the trial group allocation while performing experiments and assessing outcomes.

The CDR3 sequence holds 15 residues, the cysteine and phenylalanine included. The kept DNA is CDR3 alone, 45 bases in frame from the first base. The germline V gene supplies CDR1 MNHEY and CDR2 SVGEGT. Trimmed from V: 6 bases; trimmed from J: 5 bases; junction bases lacking a gene match: 10. The treatment or condition label of this sample denotes: some 20 received Ad26.COV2.S at low or high dose, single or two shots; five or six received placebo; per-sample allocation not given. Repertoires of vaccine and placebo recipients were sequenced from samples collected on day 63 after the first injection. In Cohort 1b, about two dozen adults aged 18-55 years were enrolled at a single site in Boston, USA, between 29 July and 7 August 2020. Ad26.COV2.S consisted of a replication-incompetent adenovirus type 26 vector by which a prefusion-stabilized SARS-CoV-2 spike protein from the original Wuhan strain was expressed.

Results and caveats for the whole study, not just this receptor: Comparing responses between vaccine doses or regimens was not something the study was powered to do. Spike-specific TCR breadth was higher in Ad26.COV2.S recipients than in placebo recipients (P = 0.0014). After vaccination, spike-specific CD8+ and CD4+ T cell responses were reported to show substantial breadth. Vaccine and placebo recipients had comparable non-spike TCR breadth, which fits with the vaccine containing only spike. The authors noted that the TCR breadth and depth analyses may have underestimated total T cell responses.

The material was peripheral blood, obtained in a trial of Ad26.COV2.S vaccine versus placebo. The clonotype was recovered from a person aged 18 to 65 who received the Ad26.COV2.S COVID-19 vaccine or a placebo. The chain uses TRBV6-2 or TRBV6-3 and TRBJ2-7; TRBD1 lines up with 10 middle nucleotides. Here is the DNA: TGTGCCAGCAGCCGATCCGGGACAGGGGTGGACGAGCAGTACTTC. It is translated as CASSRSGTGVDEQYF.